This TCR beta chain was captured by sequencing in a study of T cell responses to AZD1222 COVID-19 vaccine. Method: immunoSEQ multiplex PCR; TCRdb's copy keeps in-frame clones and lacks some. Of about 75,000 clones listed, approximately 89% are singletons. This clone has more than one count but fewer than ten. V was trimmed by 8 bases and J by 0 bases, leaving 17 bases between them. Germline V gene lookup returns CDR1 LNHDA and CDR2 SQIVND (reference sequence). The CDR3 has 16 residues. This TCR was recovered from an adult who received the MenACWY meningococcal vaccine as a control. J is TRBJ1-5 and V is TRBV19; D is unclear. The source was peripheral blood, collected 28 days after the second dose of the MenACWY control vaccine. Written as DNA, the CDR3 is TGTGCCAGTGGAAACCCGGGCTCTTATAGCAATCAGCCCCAGCATTTT. Translated, it gives CASGNPGSYSNQPQHF.